This T cell receptor (beta chain) originates from a study of T cells after yellow fever vaccination. Study results and limitations: On re-exposure, the response was weaker but peaked faster, at day 5 versus 15.

This clonotype was picked up one time. The antigen remains unidentified. MiXCR was run by TCRdb on the 5' RACE reads, yielding one entry per CDR3 protein. This table holds 620,000 or so distinct CDR3 sequences, 9% to 15% found once. CDR1 is DFQATT, CDR2 SNEGSKA, per germline (reference sequence). The V end was cut by 6 bases, the J end by 1 base, with 15 bases between. The CDR3 spans 14 residues. The chain has TRBV20-1 and TRBJ2-5; D may be TRBD1 or TRBD2 (5 bases each). Source: PBMCs, taken on the day of the yellow fever booster vaccination. This sequence originates from a man aged 30-40 years who received the YFV17D yellow fever vaccine. The CDR3 region has the DNA TGCAGTGCGGAGACCGGGACCCGCCAAGAGACCCAGTACTTC. The encoded protein is CSAETGTRQETQYF.